These 11 T cell receptor beta chains originate from one sample sequenced in a study of blood T cell repertoires in COVID-19. Assay used: immunoSEQ multiplex PCR; TCRdb lists only in-frame clones, some missing. Counted here are around 130,000 clones, approximately 88% occurring once; the ten biggest clones make up roughly 2.2%. Input material: peripheral blood. All receptors come from a man in his 70s with active COVID-19.

J is TRBJ2-1 and V is TRBV4-3; maybe TRBD2 (5 bases). Trimming stripped 2 bases from V and 5 bases from J, with 13 bases between. The V gene's germline CDR1 is LGHNA and CDR2 YSLEER. The CDR3 extends over 15 amino acids. The CDR3 loop is CASSQSPSGDNEQFF. CDR3 sequence (DNA): TGCGCCAGCAGCCAATCCCCCAGCGGTGACAATGAGCAGTTCTTC.

This clone was counted between two and nine times. The CDR3, as DNA: TGTGCCAGTAGTATGGTCCAGCAGCCCCAGCATTTT. It specifies CASSMVQQPQHF. The V gene is TRBV19, the J gene TRBJ1-5; D is uncertain. The CDR3 runs 12 residues. Germline CDR1 LNHDA, CDR2 SQIVND (reference sequence). Trimming removed 3 bases at V and 7 bases at J, with 7 bases between.

The chain couples TRBV3-1 (or the pseudogene TRBV3-2) to TRBJ1-1; D is perhaps TRBD1 (6 bases). The CDR3 totals 16 residues. Germline-derived CDR1 and CDR2 are LGHDT and YNNKEL (reference sequence). V was cut by 4 bases and J by 0 bases, with 15 bases left in between. CDR3 protein: CASSRATTGVNTEAFF. The CDR3 DNA follows: TGTGCCAGCAGCCGAGCTACGACAGGAGTGAACACTGAAGCTTTCTTT.

The chain employs TRBV5-1 and TRBJ1-1, with D unresolved. The germline CDR1 and CDR2 sequences are SGHRS and YFSETQ. The CDR3 consists of 14 residues. V dropped 4 bases and J dropped 5 bases, with 15 bases sitting between them. The CDR3 loop reads CASSQLPTQTEAFF. CDR3 sequence (DNA): TGCGCCAGCAGCCAACTCCCGACACAGACTGAAGCTTTCTTT.

The genes are TRBV5-8 and TRBJ2-3; D may be TRBD1 (6 bases). Germline loops: CDR1 SGHTS, CDR2 YDEGEE. V lost 4 bases and J 0 bases, leaving 18 bases between the germline ends. CDR3 size: 17 residues. CDR3 coding DNA: TGTGCCAGCAGCCTTCGACAGGAGTTATCTAGCACAGATACGCAGTATTTT. This codes for CASSLRQELSSTDTQYF.

This clone appeared a few times. The V gene is TRBV7-2, the J gene TRBJ2-1; 9 bases map to TRBD1. The V gene end was trimmed by 5 bases and the J gene end by 8 bases; junction bases not matched to a gene: 10. In germline, CDR1 is SGHTA, CDR2 FQGNSA. The CDR3 is made up of 15 amino acids. This chain's CDR3 is CASSLDRGIEYEQFF. In nucleotides, the CDR3 is TGTGCCAGCAGCCTTGACAGGGGGATTGAATATGAGCAGTTCTTC.

The chain has TRBV28 and TRBJ2-7, with D tentatively TRBD2 (5 bases). The ends were cut back, 2 bases at V and 3 bases at J, with 11 bases in the middle. Germline V gives CDR1 MDHEN, CDR2 SYDVKM. The CDR3 loop spans 14 amino acids. CDR3 coding DNA: TGTGCCAGCAGTTTAGGGCTAGCCGGCTACGAGCAGTACTTC. It translates to CASSLGLAGYEQYF.

The genes are TRBV28 and TRBJ2-1, with 10 bases lining up with TRBD1. The V gene's germline CDR1 is MDHEN and CDR2 SYDVKM. CDR3 length equals 15 residues. V lost 5 bases and J lost 7; bases outside the gene matches: 8. The CDR3 bases are TGTGCCAGCAGTCCGGGACAGGGGATAGTGAATGAGCAGTTCTTC. Translation: CASSPGQGIVNEQFF.

The V call is TRBV5-1, the J call TRBJ2-3; D gene unclear. The CDR3 covers 12 residues. The germline V gene has CDR1 SGHRS and CDR2 YFSETQ. Trimming shortened V by 0 bases and J by 6 bases, and 5 bases separated the two germline ends. Written as DNA, the CDR3 is TGCGCCAGCAGCTTGGCTCGGGATACGCAGTATTTT. Residues: CASSLARDTQYF.

V and J are TRBV9 and TRBJ1-1, with D perhaps TRBD1 (6 bases). The CDR3 totals 16 residues. CDR1 and CDR2 from the germline V gene are SGDLS and YYNGEE. V shed 0 bases and J shed 0 bases, with 12 bases lying between them. CDR3: CASSVGQGTVNTEAFF. In nucleotides, the CDR3 is TGTGCCAGCAGCGTAGGGCAGGGGACGGTGAACACTGAAGCTTTCTTT.

J is TRBJ2-7 and V is TRBV4-2, with 13 bases that match TRBD2. J lost 2 bases, V lost 5 bases, and 3 bases had no gene match. CDR1 is LGHNA, CDR2 YNFKEQ, per germline. The CDR3 totals 15 residues. Written as DNA, the CDR3 is TGTGCCAGCAGCTTAGGGACTAGCGGGGCCTACGAGCAGTACTTC. It translates to CASSLGTSGAYEQYF.